Below are 12 T cell receptor beta chains sequenced from a single sample in a study of beta chain features in type 1 diabetes. Study-wide results and limits: A moderate, significant TCRB CDR3 shortening appeared in type 1 diabetes across four CD4+ subsets.

What was sequenced were expressed TCRB transcripts, since all of the isolated RNA had been reverse transcribed. The protocol was immunoSEQ multiplex PCR, while the TCRdb copy is restricted to in-frame clones and leaves out a portion. The sample has over 600,000 clones; roughly an eighth are singletons. Their specific antigens are unknown. The specimen sequenced was naive CD4+ T cells from blood. The receptor set was obtained from a man aged 25 to 40 with type 1 diabetes.

The V call is TRBV6-5, the J call TRBJ2-7; possible D gene TRBD2, 7 bases. Germline V gene lookup returns CDR1 MNHEY and CDR2 SVGAGI. This CDR3 is 15 amino acids long. The ends were cut back, 2 bases at V and 1 base at J, with 12 bases in the middle. In DNA form, the CDR3 reads TGTGCCAGCAGTTACGCGGGGGCCCTATCCTACGAGCAGTACTTC. Translating it yields CASSYAGALSYEQYF.

V and J are TRBV9 and TRBJ2-5; D might be TRBD1 or TRBD2, each matching 6 bases. The CDR3 length is 14 residues. Per germline, CDR1 SGDLS and CDR2 YYNGEE. V lost 3 bases and J 5 bases, leaving 14 bases between the germline ends. CDR3 DNA: TGTGCCAGCAGCGCAGGGGAAGGGAGGGAGACCCAGTACTTC. Its translation: CASSAGEGRETQYF.

This sequence joins TRBV5-1 and TRBJ1-2, with 9 bases matching TRBD1. Germline V gene sequence: CDR1 SGHRS, CDR2 YFSETQ. The junction had 8 bases not matched to a gene; V was cut back by 3 bases and J by 5 bases. This CDR3 is built from 15 residues. CDR3 in amino acids: CASSSVGDREYGYTF. The CDR3 region has the DNA TGCGCCAGCAGCTCCGTTGGGGACAGGGAGTATGGCTACACCTTC.

In this sample, this clone turned up a few times. This chain links TRBV18 with TRBJ2-5; D may match TRBD1 or TRBD2 (5 bases each). This CDR3 has 16 residues. Germline lookup yields CDR1 KGHSH and CDR2 LQKENI. Trimming cost V 5 bases and J 2 bases, with 18 bases left between them. The CDR3 sequence is CASSSRDGRGQETQYF. CDR3 in DNA: TGTGCCAGCTCATCGAGGGACGGAAGAGGACAAGAGACCCAGTACTTC.

The table lists this clone with a few counts. This chain links TRBV4-3 with TRBJ1-6, with 9 bases fitting TRBD1. The CDR3 length is 16 residues. V trimming: 3 bases; J trimming: 7 bases; junction bases outside the gene matches: 7. CDR1 is LGHNA, CDR2 YSLEER, per germline. The CDR3 DNA follows: TGCGCCAGCAGCCAGGAGTGGGACAGGGAGAATTCACCCCTCCACTTT. This translates into CASSQEWDRENSPLHF.

This clone was found a few times. The CDR3 nucleotides are TGTGCCAGCAGCGTAGCTGACAGCCACACTTATTCTGAAGCTTTCTTT. Translation: CASSVADSHTYSEAFF. This sequence joins TRBV9 and TRBJ1-1; a possible D gene is TRBD1 (5 bases). CDR1 and CDR2 from the germline V gene are SGDLS and YYNGEE. The CDR3 loop spans 16 amino acids. The germline V and J ends were trimmed by 0 bases and 6 bases, with 18 bases remaining between them.

This clone has a handful of counts. The rearrangement uses TRBV13 and TRBJ2-7; 9 bases fit TRBD2. CDR1 and CDR2 from the germline V gene are PRHDT and FYEKMQ (reference sequence). The trim removed 2 bases at V and 6 bases at J, leaving 11 bases unmatched. This CDR3 spans 16 amino acids. CDR3 coding DNA: TGTGCCAGCAGCTTACCTGGTATAGCGGGGGCCTCCGAGCAGTACTTC. Translation: CASSLPGIAGASEQYF.

CDR3 nucleotide sequence: TGCGCCAGCAGCCCGAGCGGAGCGAACAATGAGCAGTTCTTC. It encodes CASSPSGANNEQFF. The chain employs TRBV5-1 and TRBJ2-1; tentative D call: TRBD2 (5 bases). Trimming shortened V by 4 bases and J by 5 bases, and 13 bases separated the two germline ends. From germline, CDR1 is SGHRS and CDR2 YFSETQ. The CDR3 is 14 amino acids.

The genes are TRBV6-4 and TRBJ2-2; D assignment may be TRBD1 or TRBD2 (5 bases each). This CDR3 has 16 amino acids. Deletions cut 10 bases from V and 6 bases from J, with 24 bases between. CDR1 and CDR2 from the germline V gene are MRHNA and SNTAGT. The CDR3 loop is CATLAGWDDDSGELFF. In nucleotides, the CDR3 is TGTGCCACCCTGGCGGGTTGGGACGATGATTCCGGGGAGCTGTTTTTT.

The chain employs TRBV6-5 and TRBJ2-1; D gene unclear. Germline V CDR1 and CDR2: MNHEY, SVGAGI. The CDR3 is 15 residues long. The V end was cut by 4 bases, the J end by 7 bases, with 17 bases between. The CDR3, as DNA: TGTGCCAGCAGTTCTGAAGGCTTGGATAATAATGAGCAGTTCTTC. This encodes CASSSEGLDNNEQFF.

The V call is TRBV13, the J call TRBJ2-1, with 7 bases fitting TRBD2. The CDR3 has 15 residues. After removal of 6 bases from V and 0 bases from J, the junction contained 5 bases not matched to a gene. The V gene's germline CDR1 is PRHDT and CDR2 FYEKMQ (reference sequence). The CDR3 nucleotides are TGTGCCAGCAGACGAGCGGGGAGCTCCTACAATGAGCAGTTCTTC. Its protein is CASRRAGSSYNEQFF.

This chain uses TRBV7-2 with TRBJ2-2; D call uncertain. The germline V gene encodes CDR1 SGHTA and CDR2 FQGNSA. The CDR3 length is 14 residues. Trimming took off 5 bases at V and 1 base at J, with 8 bases between the two ends. The CDR3 DNA sequence: TGTGCCAGCAGCCCGACGGTGAACACCGGGGAGCTGTTTTTT. Residues: CASSPTVNTGELFF.